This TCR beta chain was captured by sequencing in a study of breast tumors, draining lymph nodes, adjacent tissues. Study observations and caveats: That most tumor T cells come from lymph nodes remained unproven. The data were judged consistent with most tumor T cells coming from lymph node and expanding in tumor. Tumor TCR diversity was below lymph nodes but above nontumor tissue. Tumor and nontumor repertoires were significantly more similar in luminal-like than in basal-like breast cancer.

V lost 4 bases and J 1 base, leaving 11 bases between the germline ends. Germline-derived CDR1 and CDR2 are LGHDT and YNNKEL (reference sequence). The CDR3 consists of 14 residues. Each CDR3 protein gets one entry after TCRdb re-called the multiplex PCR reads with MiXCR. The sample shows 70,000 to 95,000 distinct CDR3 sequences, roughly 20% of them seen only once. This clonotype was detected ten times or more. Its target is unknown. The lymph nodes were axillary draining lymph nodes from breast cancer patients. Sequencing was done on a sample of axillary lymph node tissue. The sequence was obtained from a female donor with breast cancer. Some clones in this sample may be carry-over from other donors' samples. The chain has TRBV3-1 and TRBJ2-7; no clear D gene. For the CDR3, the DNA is TGTGCCAGCAGCCCCCCACAGTTTTCCTACGAGCAGTACTTC. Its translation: CASSPPQFSYEQYF.